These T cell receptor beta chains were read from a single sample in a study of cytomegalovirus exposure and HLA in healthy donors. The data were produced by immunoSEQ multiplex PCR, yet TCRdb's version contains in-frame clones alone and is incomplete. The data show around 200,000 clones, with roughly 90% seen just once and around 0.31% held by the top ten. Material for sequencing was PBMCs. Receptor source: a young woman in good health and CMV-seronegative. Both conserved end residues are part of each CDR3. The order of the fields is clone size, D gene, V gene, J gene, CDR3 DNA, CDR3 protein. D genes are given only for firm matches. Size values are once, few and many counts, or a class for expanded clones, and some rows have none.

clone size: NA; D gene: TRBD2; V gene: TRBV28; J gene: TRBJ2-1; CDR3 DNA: TGTGCCAGCAGTCCCCTAGCGGGGTCTGGTAATGAGCAGTTCTTC; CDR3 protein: CASSPLAGSGNEQFF
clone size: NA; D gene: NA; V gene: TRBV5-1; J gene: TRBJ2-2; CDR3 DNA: TGCGCCAGCAGCTTGGTCCCCTCCGGGGAACTGTTTTTT; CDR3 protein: CASSLVPSGELFF
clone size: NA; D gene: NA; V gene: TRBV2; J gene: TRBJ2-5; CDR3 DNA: TGTGCCATCCCAAGTGTGCGGATCGGGGAGACCCAGTACTTC; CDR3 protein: CAIPSVRIGETQYF
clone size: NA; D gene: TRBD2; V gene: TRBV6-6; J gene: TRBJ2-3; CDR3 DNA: TGTGCCAGCAGTTACACCGGGGGGAGCACAGATACGCAGTATTTT; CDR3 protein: CASSYTGGSTDTQYF
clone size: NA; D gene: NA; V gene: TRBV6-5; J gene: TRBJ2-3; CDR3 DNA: TGTGCCAGCAGTTACTCGAGGAACACAGATACGCAGTATTTT; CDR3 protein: CASSYSRNTDTQYF
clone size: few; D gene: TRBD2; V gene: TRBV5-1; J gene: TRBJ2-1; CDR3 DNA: TGCGCCAGCAGCTCCCGGACTAGCGCAAGCTCCTACAATGAGCAGTTCTTC; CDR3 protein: CASSSRTSASSYNEQFF
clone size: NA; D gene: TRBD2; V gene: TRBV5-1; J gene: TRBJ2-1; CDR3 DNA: TGCGCCAGCAGCTTCACGGGAGGGGGGGGTGAGCAGTTCTTC; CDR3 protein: CASSFTGGGGEQFF
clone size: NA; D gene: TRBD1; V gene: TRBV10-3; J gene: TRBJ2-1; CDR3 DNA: TGTGCCATCAGTTCCGGGACAGGGAACAATGAGCAGTTCTTC; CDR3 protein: CAISSGTGNNEQFF
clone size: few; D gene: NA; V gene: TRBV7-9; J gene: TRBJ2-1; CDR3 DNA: TGTGCCAGCAGCTTAGCGAAAAGGGAGGCCCCTGGCTACAATGAGCAGTTCTTC; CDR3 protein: CASSLAKREAPGYNEQFF
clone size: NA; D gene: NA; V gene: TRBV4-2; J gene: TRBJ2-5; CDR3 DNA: TGTGCCAGCAGCCCCTCAGGGGTACCCGGGGCACAAGAGACCCAGTACTTC; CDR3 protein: CASSPSGVPGAQETQYF
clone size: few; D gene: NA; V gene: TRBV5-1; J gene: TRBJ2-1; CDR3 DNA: TGCGCCAGCAGCTTGGTCTACGGTTGGGGGCAGGGGAAATACAATGAGCAGTTCTTC; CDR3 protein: CASSLVYGWGQGKYNEQFF
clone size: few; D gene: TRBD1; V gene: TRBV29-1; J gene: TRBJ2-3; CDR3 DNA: TGCAGCGCTACCGGGACAGTGGTGACAGATACGCAGTATTTT; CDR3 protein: CSATGTVVTDTQYF
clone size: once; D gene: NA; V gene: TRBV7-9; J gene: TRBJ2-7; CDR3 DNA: TGTGCCAGCAGCTCCCATGGGGTGGGAGGCAACGAGCAGTACTTC; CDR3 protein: CASSSHGVGGNEQYF
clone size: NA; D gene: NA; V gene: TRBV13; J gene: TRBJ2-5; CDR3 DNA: TGTGCCAGCAGCCCCGGAGGGGACTTTTGGGAGACCCAGTACTTC; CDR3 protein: CASSPGGDFWETQYF
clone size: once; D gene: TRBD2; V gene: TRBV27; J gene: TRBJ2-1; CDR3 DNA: TGTGCCAGCAGCACCAGGGGACTAGTGAACAATGAGCAGTTCTTC; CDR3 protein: CASSTRGLVNNEQFF
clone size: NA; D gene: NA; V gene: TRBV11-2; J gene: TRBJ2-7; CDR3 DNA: TGTGCCAGCAGCTTAGGTCTCGGCGAGCAGTACTTC; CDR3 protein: CASSLGLGEQYF
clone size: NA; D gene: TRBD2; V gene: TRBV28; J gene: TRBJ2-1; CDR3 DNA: TGTGCCAGCAGTTTTCGGTTAGGGACTACCTACAATGAGCAGTTCTTC; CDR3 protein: CASSFRLGTTYNEQFF
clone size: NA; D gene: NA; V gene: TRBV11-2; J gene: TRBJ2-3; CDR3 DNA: TGTGCCAGCCTGCGGCCGGAGCACACAGATACGCAGTATTTT; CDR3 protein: CASLRPEHTDTQYF
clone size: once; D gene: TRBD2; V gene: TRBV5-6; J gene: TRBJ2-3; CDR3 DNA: TGTGCCAGCAGTTCACCGGGACTAGCGTCCTCTACGCAGTATTTT; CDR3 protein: CASSSPGLASSTQYF
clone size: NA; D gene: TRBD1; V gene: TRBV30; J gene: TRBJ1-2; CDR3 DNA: TGTGCCTGGACTAATACAAGGACAGGTAGTGGCTACACCTTC; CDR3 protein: CAWTNTRTGSGYTF
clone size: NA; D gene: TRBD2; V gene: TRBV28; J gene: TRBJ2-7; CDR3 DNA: TGTGCCAGCAGGGGGACTAGCGGGAGAATACATTCCTACGAGCAGTACTTC; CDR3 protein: CASRGTSGRIHSYEQYF
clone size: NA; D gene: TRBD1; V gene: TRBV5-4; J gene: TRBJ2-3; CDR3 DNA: TGTGCCAGCACCACTGAGACAGGGGACGAGGATACGCAGTATTTT; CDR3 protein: CASTTETGDEDTQYF
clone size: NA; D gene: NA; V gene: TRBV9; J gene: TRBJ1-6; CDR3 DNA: TGTGCCAGCAGCGTAGACCCCAGGAATTCACCCCTCCACTTT; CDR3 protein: CASSVDPRNSPLHF
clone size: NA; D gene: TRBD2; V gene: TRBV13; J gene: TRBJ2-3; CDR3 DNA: TGTGCCAGCAGCTCGGGACTAGCGGGAGATACGCAGTATTTT; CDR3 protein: CASSSGLAGDTQYF
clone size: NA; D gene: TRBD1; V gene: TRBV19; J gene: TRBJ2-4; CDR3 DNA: TGTGCCAGTAGTATAGTTCGACAGGGAGCCAAAAACATTCAGTACTTC; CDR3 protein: CASSIVRQGAKNIQYF
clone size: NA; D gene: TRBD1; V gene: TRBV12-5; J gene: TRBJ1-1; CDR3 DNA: TGTGCTAGTGGTGATACCGGGACAGACCATAACCTGAACACTGAAGCTTTCTTT; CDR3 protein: CASGDTGTDHNLNTEAFF
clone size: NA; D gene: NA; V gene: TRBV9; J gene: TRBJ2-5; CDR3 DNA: TGTGCCAGCAGTTCAGGGGCGGGCCGAGAGACCCAGTACTTC; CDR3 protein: CASSSGAGRETQYF
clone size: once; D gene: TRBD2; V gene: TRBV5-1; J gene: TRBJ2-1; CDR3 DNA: TGCGCCAGCAGCTTGGTCTTAGCGGGAGGGCCGGATGAGCAGTTCTTC; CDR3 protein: CASSLVLAGGPDEQFF
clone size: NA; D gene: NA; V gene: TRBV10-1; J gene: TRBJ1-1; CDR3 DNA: TGCGCCAGCAGAGGACAGAAAAACACTGAAGCTTTCTTT; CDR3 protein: CASRGQKNTEAFF
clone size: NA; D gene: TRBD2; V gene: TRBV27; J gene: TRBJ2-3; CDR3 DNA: TGTGCCAGCCCTTATCTCCCTCCGGGACTAGCGAGCACAGATACGCAGTATTTT; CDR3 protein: CASPYLPPGLASTDTQYF
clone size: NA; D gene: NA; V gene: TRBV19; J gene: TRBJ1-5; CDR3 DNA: TGTGCCAGTACCCCCCGGGGGTCAGATCAGCCCCAGCATTTT; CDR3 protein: CASTPRGSDQPQHF
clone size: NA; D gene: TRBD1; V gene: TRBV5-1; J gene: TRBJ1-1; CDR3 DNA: TGCGCCAGCAGCTCATGGACAGGGGGGGACCCTGAAGCTTTCTTT; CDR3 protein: CASSSWTGGDPEAFF
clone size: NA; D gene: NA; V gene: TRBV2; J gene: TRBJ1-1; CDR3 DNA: TGTGCCAGCACCTTGGAGGGAGTGAACACTGAAGCTTTCTTT; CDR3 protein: CASTLEGVNTEAFF
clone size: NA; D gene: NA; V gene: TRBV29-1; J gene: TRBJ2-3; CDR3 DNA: TGCAGCGTTGACCCAGGGGCCACAGATACGCAGTATTTT; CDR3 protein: CSVDPGATDTQYF
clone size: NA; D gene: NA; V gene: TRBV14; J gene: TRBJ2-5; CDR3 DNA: TGTGCCAGCAGCCAAGGGACAGTTCGATGGGGAGAGACCCAGTACTTC; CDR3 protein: CASSQGTVRWGETQYF
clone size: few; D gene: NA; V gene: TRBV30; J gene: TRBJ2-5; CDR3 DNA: TGTGCCTGGAGTGCTAATCAAGAGACCCAGTACTTC; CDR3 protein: CAWSANQETQYF
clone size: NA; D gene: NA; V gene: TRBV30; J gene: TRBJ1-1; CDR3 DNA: TGTGCCTGTGAGGTTATTAGAGGTACTGAAGCTTTCTTT; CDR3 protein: CACEVIRGTEAFF
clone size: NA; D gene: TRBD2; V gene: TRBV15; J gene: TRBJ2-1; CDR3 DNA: TGTGCCACCAGCAGAGTGGCGGGAGACTACAATGAGCAGTTCTTC; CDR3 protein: CATSRVAGDYNEQFF
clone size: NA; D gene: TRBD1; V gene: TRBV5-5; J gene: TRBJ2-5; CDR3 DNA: TGTGCCAGCAGCTTGGGCGACAGGGACCAAGAGACCCAGTACTTC; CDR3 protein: CASSLGDRDQETQYF
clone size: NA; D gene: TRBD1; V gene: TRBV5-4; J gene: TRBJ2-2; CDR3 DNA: TGTGCCAGCAGCGGGGGACAGGTGAACACCGGGGAGCTGTTTTTT; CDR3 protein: CASSGGQVNTGELFF
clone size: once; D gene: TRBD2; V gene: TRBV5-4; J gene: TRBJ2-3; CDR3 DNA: TGTGCCAGCAGCTCCCGGGGCGGGAGGGCCACAGATACGCAGTATTTT; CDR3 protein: CASSSRGGRATDTQYF
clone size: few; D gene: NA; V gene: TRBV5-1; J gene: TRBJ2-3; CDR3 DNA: TGCGCCAGCAGCCTCGCGGGTAGCACAGATACGCAGTATTTT; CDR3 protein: CASSLAGSTDTQYF
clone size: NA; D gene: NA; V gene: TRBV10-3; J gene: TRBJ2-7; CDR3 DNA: TGTGCCATCAGTGCGAGTTCCTACGAGCAGTACTTC; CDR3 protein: CAISASSYEQYF
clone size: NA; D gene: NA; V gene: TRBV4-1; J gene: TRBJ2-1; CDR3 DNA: TGCGCCAGCAGCCGCCTGTGGGGGAGGGAGCAGTTCTTC; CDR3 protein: CASSRLWGREQFF
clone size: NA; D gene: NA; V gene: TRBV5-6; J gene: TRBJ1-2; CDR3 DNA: TGTGCCAGCAGCTTGGGACAGAGGACCGCTAACTATGGCTACACCTTC; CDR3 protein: CASSLGQRTANYGYTF